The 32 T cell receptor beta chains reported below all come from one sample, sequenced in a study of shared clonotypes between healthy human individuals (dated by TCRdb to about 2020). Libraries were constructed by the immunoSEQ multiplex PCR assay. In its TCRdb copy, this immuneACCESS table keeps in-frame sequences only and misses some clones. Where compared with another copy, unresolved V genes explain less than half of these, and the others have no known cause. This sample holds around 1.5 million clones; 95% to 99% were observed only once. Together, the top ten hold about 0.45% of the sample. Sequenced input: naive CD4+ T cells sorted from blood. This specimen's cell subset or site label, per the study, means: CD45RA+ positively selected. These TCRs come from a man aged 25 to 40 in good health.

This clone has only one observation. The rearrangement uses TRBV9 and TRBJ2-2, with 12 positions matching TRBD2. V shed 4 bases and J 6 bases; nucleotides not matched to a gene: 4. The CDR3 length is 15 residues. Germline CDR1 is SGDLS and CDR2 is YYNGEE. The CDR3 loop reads CASSTTSGSAGELFF. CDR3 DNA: TGTGCCAGCAGCACGACTAGCGGGAGTGCCGGGGAGCTGTTTTTT. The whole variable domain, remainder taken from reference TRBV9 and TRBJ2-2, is DSGVTQTPKHLITATGQRVTLRCSPRSGDLSVYWYQQSLDQGLQFLIQYYNGEERAKGNILERFSAQQFPDLHSELNLSSLELGDSALYFCASSTTSGSAGELFFGEGSRLTVL.

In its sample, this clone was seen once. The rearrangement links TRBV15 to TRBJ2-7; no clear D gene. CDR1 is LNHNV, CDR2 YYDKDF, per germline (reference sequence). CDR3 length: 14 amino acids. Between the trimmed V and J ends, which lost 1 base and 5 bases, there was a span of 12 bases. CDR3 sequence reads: CATSRGFLEDEQYF. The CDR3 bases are TGTGCCACCAGCAGAGGCTTCCTTGAGGACGAGCAGTACTTC. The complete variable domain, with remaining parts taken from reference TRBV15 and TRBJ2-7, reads DAMVIQNPRYQVTQFGKPVTLSCSQTLNHNVMYWYQQKSSQAPKLLFHYYDKDFNNEADTPDNFQSRRPNTSFCFLDIRSPGLGDTAMYLCATSRGFLEDEQYFGPGTRLTVT.

This CDR3 is CASSLDRAQPQHF. The CDR3 DNA is TGTGCCAGCAGCTTAGACAGAGCTCAGCCCCAGCATTTT. The V and J genes are TRBV5-4 and TRBJ1-5, with D maybe TRBD1 (5 bases). CDR3 length equals 13 residues. Between the trimmed V and J ends, which lost 2 bases and 6 bases, there was a span of 9 bases. From germline, CDR1 is SGHNT and CDR2 YYREEE (reference sequence).

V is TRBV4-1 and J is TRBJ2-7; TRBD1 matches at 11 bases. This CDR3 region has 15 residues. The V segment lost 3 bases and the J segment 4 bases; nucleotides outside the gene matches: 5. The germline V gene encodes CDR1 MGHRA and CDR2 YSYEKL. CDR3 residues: CASSHYRDRGYEQYF. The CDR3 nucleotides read TGCGCCAGCAGCCACTACCGGGACAGGGGGTACGAGCAGTACTTC.

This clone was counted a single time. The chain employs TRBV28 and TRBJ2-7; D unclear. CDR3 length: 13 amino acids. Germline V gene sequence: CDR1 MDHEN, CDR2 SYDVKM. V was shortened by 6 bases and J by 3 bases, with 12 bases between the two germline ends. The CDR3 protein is CASSPSVLYEQYF. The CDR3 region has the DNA TGTGCCAGCAGCCCCTCGGTCCTCTACGAGCAGTACTTC.

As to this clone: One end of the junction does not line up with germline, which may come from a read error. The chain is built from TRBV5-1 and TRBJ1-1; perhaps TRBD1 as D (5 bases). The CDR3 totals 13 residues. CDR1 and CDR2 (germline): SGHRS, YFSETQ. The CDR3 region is CASSAGTPPDNLF. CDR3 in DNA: TGCGCCAGCAGCGCCGGGACCCCCCCGGATAACCTCTTT.

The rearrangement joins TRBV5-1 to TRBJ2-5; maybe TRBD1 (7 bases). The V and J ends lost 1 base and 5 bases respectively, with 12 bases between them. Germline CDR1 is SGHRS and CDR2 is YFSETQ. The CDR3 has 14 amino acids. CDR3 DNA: TGCGCCAGCAGCTTGACAGGGGAGGTCGAGACCCAGTACTTC. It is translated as CASSLTGEVETQYF.

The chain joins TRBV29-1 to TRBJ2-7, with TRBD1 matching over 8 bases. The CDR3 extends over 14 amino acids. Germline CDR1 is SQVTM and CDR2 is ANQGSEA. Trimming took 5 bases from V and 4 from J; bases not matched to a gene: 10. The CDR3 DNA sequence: TGCAGCGTTTCAGGACAGGGCTTAGGGTACGAGCAGTACTTC. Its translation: CSVSGQGLGYEQYF.

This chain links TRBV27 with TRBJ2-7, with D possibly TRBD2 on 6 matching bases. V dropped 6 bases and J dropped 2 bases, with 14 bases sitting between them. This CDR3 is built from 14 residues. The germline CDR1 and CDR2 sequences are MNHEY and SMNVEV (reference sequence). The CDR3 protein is CASRPGRGAYEQYF. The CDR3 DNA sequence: TGTGCCAGCAGGCCCGGGCGGGGAGCCTACGAGCAGTACTTC.

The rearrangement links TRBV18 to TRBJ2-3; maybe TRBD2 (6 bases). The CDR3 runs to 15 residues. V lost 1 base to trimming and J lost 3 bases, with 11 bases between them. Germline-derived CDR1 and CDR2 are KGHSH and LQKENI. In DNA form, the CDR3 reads TGTGCCAGCTCACCACTCGCGGGGATGACAGATACGCAGTATTTT. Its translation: CASSPLAGMTDTQYF.

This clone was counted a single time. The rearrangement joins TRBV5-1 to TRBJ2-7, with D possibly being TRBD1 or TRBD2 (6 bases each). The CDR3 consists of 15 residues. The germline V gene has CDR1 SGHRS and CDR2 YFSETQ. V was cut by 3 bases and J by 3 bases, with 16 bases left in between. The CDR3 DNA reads TGCGCCAGCAGCTCCGGGGGCGGGGTAGGCTACGAGCAGTACTTC. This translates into CASSSGGGVGYEQYF.

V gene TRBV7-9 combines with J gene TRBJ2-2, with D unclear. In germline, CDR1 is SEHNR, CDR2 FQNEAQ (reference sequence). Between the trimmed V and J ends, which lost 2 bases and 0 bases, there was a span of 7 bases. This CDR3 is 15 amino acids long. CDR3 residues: CASSLTAANTGELFF. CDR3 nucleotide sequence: TGTGCCAGCAGCTTAACAGCCGCGAACACCGGGGAGCTGTTTTTT.

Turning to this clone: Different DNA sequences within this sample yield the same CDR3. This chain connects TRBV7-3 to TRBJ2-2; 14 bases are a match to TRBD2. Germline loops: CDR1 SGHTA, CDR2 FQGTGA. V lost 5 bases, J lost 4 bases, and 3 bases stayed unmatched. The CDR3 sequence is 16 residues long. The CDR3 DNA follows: TGTGCCAGCAGCCCGGGACTAGCGGGAGTCACCGGGGAGCTGTTTTTT. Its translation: CASSPGLAGVTGELFF.

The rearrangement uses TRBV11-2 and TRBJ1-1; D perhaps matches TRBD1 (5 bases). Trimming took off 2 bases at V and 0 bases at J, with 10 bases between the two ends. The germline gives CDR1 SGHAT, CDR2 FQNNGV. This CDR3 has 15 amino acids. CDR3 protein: CASSLRQMMNTEAFF. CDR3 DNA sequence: TGTGCCAGCAGCTTAAGACAGATGATGAACACTGAAGCTTTCTTT.

The CDR3 loop reads CASGNRVGGADTQYF. The CDR3 bases are TGCGCCAGCGGCAACAGGGTCGGAGGAGCAGATACGCAGTATTTT. This chain joins TRBV10-1 and TRBJ2-3; D perhaps matches TRBD1 (6 bases). CDR1 and CDR2 from the germline V gene are WNHNN and SYGVQD (reference sequence). The V end was cut by 8 bases, the J end by 4 bases, with 19 bases between. This CDR3 is built from 15 residues.

For the CDR3, the DNA is TGTGCCAGCAGTGACGGTGCCCCCAATCAGCCCCAGCATTTT. It is translated as CASSDGAPNQPQHF. This sequence joins TRBV2 and TRBJ1-5, with D unresolved. The CDR3 covers 14 residues. Between the trimmed V and J ends, which lost 3 bases and 3 bases, there was a span of 9 bases. The germline gives CDR1 SNHLY, CDR2 FYNNEI.

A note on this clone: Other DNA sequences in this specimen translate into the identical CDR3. The CDR3 coding sequence is TGTGCCAGCAGTTACCTTGGGGGGGAGCAGTACTTC. Translation gives CASSYLGGEQYF. This chain joins TRBV6-5 and TRBJ2-7, with TRBD2 as a possible D gene (6 bases). V lost 2 bases to trimming and J lost 7 bases, with 9 bases between them. Germline V gives CDR1 MNHEY, CDR2 SVGAGI. The CDR3 has 12 residues.

The CDR3 region has the DNA TGCAGTGCTTCCAGTAATTCACCCCTCCACTTT. Translating it yields CSASSNSPLHF. The chain carries TRBV20-1 and TRBJ1-6, with D unresolved. The CDR3 extends over 11 amino acids. Trimming removed 5 bases at V and 6 bases at J, with 5 bases between. CDR1 is DFQATT, CDR2 SNEGSKA, per germline (reference sequence).

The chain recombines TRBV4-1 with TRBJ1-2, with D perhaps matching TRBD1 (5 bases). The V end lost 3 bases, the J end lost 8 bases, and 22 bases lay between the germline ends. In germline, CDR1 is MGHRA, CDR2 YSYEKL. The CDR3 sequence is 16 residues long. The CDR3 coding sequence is TGCGCCAGCAGCCACCCCAGTCAGCTACTATGGGGGGGCTACACCTTC. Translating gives CASSHPSQLLWGGYTF.

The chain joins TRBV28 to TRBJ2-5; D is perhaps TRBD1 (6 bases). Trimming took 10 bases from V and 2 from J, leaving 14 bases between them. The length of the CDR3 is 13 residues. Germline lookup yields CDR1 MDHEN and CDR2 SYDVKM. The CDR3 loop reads CATRTTGQETQYF. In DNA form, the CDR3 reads TGTGCCACCAGGACAACAGGGCAAGAGACCCAGTACTTC.

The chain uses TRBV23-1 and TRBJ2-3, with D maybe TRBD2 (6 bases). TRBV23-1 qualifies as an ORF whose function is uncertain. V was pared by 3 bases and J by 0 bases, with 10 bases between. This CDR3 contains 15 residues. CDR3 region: CASSQAGWSTDTQYF. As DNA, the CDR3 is TGCGCCAGCAGTCAGGCGGGATGGAGCACAGATACGCAGTATTTT.

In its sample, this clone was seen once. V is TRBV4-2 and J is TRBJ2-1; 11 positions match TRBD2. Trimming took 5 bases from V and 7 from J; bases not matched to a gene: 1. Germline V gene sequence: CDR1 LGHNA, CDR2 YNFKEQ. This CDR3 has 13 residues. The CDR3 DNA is TGTGCCAGCAGCAGGACTAGCGGGAATGAGCAGTTCTTC. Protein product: CASSRTSGNEQFF.

The CDR3 nucleotides read TGTGCCAGCAGCCCACCGGCACTAGCGGGAGTCTACGAGCAGTACTTC. Translating gives CASSPPALAGVYEQYF. The chain links TRBV11-2 to TRBJ2-7; TRBD2 agrees at 11 bases. CDR3 size: 16 residues. The junction had 9 bases not matched to a gene; V was cut back by 5 bases and J by 3 bases. In germline, CDR1 is SGHAT, CDR2 FQNNGV.

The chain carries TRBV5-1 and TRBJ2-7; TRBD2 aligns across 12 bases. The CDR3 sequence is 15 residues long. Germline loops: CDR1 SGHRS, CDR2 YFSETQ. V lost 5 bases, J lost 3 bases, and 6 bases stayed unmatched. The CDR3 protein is CASRPRTSGNYEQYF. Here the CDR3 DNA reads TGCGCCAGCAGACCAAGGACTAGCGGGAACTACGAGCAGTACTTC.

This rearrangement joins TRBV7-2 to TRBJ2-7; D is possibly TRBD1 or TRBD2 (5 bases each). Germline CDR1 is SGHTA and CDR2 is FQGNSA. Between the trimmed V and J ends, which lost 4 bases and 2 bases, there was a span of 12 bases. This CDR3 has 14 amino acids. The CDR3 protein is CASSSGTSAYEQYF. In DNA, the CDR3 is TGTGCCAGCAGCTCGGGGACCTCAGCCTACGAGCAGTACTTC.

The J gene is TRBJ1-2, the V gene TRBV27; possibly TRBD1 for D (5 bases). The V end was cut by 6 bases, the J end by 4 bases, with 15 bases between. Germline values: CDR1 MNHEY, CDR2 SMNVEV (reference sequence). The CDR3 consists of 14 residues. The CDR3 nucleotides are TGTGCCAGCAGCCCCGCGGGGGGGGGCTATGGCTACACCTTC. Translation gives CASSPAGGGYGYTF.

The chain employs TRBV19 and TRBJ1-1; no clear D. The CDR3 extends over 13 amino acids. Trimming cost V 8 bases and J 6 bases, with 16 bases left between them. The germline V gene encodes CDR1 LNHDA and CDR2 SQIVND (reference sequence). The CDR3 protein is CASLTPGTAEAFF. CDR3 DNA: TGTGCCAGTCTTACCCCGGGAACAGCTGAAGCTTTCTTT.

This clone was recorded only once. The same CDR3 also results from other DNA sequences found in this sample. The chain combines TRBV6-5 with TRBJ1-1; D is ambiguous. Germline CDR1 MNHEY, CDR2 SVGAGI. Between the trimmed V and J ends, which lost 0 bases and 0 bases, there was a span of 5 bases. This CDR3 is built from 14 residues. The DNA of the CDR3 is TGTGCCAGCAGTTACTCGAGATTGAACACTGAAGCTTTCTTT. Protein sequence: CASSYSRLNTEAFF.

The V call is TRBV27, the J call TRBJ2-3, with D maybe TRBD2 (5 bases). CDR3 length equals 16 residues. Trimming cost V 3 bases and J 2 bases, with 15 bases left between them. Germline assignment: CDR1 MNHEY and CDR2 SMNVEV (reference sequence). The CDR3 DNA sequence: TGTGCCAGCAGTTTGGGGAGAAGGAGCAACACAGATACGCAGTATTTT. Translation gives CASSLGRRSNTDTQYF.

CDR3 amino acids: CASSFQGLAGYNEQFF. The CDR3 DNA sequence: TGTGCCAGCAGCTTCCAGGGACTAGCGGGCTACAATGAGCAGTTCTTC. The V call is TRBV7-2, the J call TRBJ2-1, with 12 nucleotides matching TRBD2. From germline, CDR1 is SGHTA and CDR2 FQGNSA. This CDR3 has 16 amino acids. V gave up 3 bases and J gave up 3 bases; unmatched junction bases: 3.

CDR3 loop: CASSPRGAVHNQPQHF. The CDR3 DNA reads TGTGCCAGCAGTCCACGAGGGGCAGTACACAATCAGCCCCAGCATTTT. This chain links TRBV27 with TRBJ1-5, with D possibly matching TRBD1 (5 bases). V was shortened by 5 bases and J by 3 bases, with 17 bases between the two germline ends. The CDR3 length is 16 residues. Germline CDR1 reads MNHEY; CDR2 reads SMNVEV (reference sequence).

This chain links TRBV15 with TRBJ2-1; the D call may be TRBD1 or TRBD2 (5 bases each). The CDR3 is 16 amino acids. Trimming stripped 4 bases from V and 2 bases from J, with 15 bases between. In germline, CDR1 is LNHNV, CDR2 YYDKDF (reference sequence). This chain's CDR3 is CATSTPPWGTYNEQFF. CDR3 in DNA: TGTGCCACCAGCACCCCCCCCTGGGGGACCTACAATGAGCAGTTCTTC.